This T cell receptor beta chain was recorded in a study of blood T cells in healthy people across ages. Study results and limitations: No conclusive comparison of naive versus antigen-experienced cells was possible with unsorted PBMCs. Naive T cell percentage showed a strong correlation with the diversity of TCR beta. With donor CMV status unknown, expanded clonotype changes were possibly confounded.

With regard to this clonotype: Its antigen is not identified.

Losses at the gene ends were 6 bases for V and 6 bases for J; bases not matched to a gene: 15. Germline V lookup: CDR1 SQVTM, CDR2 ANQGSEA. The CDR3 consists of 15 residues. It was with a sample-barcoded 5' primer and a J-beta primer mix that a second PCR of about 6 to 12 cycles was run. In TCRdb, the 5' RACE reads were re-called with MiXCR into one record per CDR3 protein. This sample has around 1.5 million distinct CDR3 sequences, with approximately 38% found just once. Each donor's blood draw was roughly 9.8 milliliters of peripheral blood. This sequence was found in a woman in her late teens or twenties in good health. Specimen: blood. This sequence joins TRBV29-1 and TRBJ1-2; 8 bases match TRBD1. For the CDR3, the DNA is TGCAGCGTCTCCTCCCCGGGACAGGTAGTCGATGGCTACACCTTC. This translates into CSVSSPGQVVDGYTF. Full variable domain (missing parts from reference TRBV29-1 and TRBJ1-2): SAVISQKPSRDICQRGTSLTIQCQVDSQVTMMFWYRQQPGQSLTLIATANQGSEATYESGFVIDKFPISRPNLTFSTLTVSNMSPEDSSIYLCSVSSPGQVVDGYTFGSGTRLTVV.